The clone carrying this TCR beta chain was detected only a few times. No antigen is known for it. V lost 3 bases, J lost 7 bases, and 16 bases lay in between. Per germline, CDR1 LGHDT and CDR2 YNNKEL (reference sequence). The CDR3 consists of 15 residues. As it was prepared, the TCRbeta library received unique molecular identifiers. Using its own MiXCR run on the PCR reads, TCRdb lists one record per CDR3 protein. The table shows about a million distinct CDR3 sequences, with roughly 29% occurring only once. This sample stems from a study of T-cell reconstitution after alpha-beta-depleted transplantation in children. Study outcomes and limitations: One year after transplant, T-cell counts and diversity came mostly from newly produced T cells. Surviving thymic progenitors and recipient T cells were the source of high TCRbeta diversity at day 60 in some patients. There were reportedly several hundred expanded graft clones from which alpha-beta T cells came about two months after transplant.

The source is a boy in the first two years of life who had a stem cell transplant for SCID, so the T cells may come from the graft donor. This chain links TRBV3-1 with TRBJ2-1; D may correspond to TRBD1 or TRBD2 (5 bases each). Sequencing was performed on PBMCs, mostly from graft donor cells, taken 360 days after TCRalphabeta/CD19-depleted stem cell transplant. The CDR3 DNA follows: TGTGCCAGCAGCCACCCTGGGGGTCCCCCGAATGAGCAGTTCTTC. Translation: CASSHPGGPPNEQFF.